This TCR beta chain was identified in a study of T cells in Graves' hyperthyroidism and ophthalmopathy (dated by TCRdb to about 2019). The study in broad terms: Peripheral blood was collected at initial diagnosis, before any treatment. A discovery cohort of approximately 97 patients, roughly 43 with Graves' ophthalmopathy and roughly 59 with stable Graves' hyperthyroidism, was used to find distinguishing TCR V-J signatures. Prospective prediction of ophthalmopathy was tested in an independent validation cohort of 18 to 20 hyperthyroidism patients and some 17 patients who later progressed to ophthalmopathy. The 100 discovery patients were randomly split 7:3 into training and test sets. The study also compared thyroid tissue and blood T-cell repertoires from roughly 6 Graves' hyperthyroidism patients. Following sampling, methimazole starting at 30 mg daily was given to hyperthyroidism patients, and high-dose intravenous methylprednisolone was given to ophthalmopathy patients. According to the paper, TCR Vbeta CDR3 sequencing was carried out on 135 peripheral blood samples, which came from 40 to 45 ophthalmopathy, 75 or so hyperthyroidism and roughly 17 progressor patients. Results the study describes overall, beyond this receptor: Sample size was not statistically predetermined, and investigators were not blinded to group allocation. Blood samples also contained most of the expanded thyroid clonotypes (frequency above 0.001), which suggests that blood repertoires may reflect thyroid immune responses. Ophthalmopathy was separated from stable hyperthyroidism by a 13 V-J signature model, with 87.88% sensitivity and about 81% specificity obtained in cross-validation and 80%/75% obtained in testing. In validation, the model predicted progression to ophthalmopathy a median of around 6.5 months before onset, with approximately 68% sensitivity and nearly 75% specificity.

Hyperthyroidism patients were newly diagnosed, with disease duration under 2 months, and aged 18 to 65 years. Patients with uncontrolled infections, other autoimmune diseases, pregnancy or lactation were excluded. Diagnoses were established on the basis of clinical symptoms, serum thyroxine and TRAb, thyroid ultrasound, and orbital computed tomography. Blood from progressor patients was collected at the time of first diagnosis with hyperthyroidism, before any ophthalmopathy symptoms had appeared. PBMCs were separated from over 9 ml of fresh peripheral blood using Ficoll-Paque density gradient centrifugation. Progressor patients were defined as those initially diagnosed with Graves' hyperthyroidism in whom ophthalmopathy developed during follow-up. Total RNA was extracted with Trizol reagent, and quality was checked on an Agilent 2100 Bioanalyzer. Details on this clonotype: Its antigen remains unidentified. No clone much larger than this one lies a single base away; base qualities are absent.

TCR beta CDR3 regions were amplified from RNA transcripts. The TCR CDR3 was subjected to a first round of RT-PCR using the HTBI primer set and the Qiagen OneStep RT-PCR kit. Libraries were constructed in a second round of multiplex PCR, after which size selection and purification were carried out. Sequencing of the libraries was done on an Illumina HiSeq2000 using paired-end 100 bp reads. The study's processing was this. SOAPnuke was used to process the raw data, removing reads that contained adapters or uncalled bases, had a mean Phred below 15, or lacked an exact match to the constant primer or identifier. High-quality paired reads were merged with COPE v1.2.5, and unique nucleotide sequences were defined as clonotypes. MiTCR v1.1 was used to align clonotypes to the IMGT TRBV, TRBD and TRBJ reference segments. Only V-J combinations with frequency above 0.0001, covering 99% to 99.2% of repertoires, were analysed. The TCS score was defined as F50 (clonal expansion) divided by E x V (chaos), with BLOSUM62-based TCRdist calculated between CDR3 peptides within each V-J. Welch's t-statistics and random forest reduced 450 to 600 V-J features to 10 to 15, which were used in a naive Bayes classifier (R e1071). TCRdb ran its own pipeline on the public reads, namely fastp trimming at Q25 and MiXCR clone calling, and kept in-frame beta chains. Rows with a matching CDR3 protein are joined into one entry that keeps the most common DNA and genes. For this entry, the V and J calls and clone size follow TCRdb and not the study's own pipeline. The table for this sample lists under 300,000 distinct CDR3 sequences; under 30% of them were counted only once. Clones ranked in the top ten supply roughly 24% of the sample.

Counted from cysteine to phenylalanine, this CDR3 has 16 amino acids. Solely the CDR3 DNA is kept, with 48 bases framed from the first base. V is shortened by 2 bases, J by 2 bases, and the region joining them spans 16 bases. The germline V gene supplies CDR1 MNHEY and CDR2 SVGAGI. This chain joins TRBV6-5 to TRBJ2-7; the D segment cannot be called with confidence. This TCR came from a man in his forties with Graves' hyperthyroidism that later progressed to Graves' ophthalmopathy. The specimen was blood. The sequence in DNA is TGTGCCAGCAGTTACCGCCGAGGAGACTGGACCTACGAGCAGTACTTC. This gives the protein CASSYRRGDWTYEQYF.